By its share, the clone carrying this T cell receptor (beta chain) is medium-sized (0.01 to 0.1%). Antigen specificity is unknown. Described treatment: roughly 10-day PBMC culture with coronavirus spike peptide pools or control peptides (ViraFEST assay). The data stem from a study of vaccination and CD4 T cells after COVID-19. An Oncomine TCR Beta short-read assay was used to sequence the DNA from cultured CD4+ T cells. TCRdb passed the PCR reads through MiXCR, listing each CDR3 protein once. The sample has 4,100 or so distinct CDR3 sequences; roughly a fifth are singletons. The CDR3 runs to 16 residues. Germline CDR1 MNHEY, CDR2 SVGAGI. V dropped 4 bases and J dropped 2; count of bases not matched to a gene: 6.

Sequenced input: CD4+ T cells from blood, cultured in vitro. This clonotype originated in a human donor who had recovered from COVID-19. The chain recombines TRBV6-5 with TRBJ1-1; TRBD1 agrees at 11 bases. CDR3 sequence: CASSLRTGGVNTEAFF. The CDR3 DNA follows: TGTGCCAGCAGTTTGCGGACAGGGGGCGTCAACACTGAAGCTTTCTTT.